This T cell receptor (beta chain) was obtained from a study of shared T cell receptors in the human thymus. Profiling relied on immunoSEQ multiplex PCR, and the TCRdb table lists in-frame clones only, not all of them. The sample includes about 660,000 clones, around 87% seen only once; the top ten take 0.0095% to 0.013%. This clone was seen only once. The same data also went into a second study, on human thymus T cells. This second report adds: Thymus pieces cut out during corrective heart surgery were the tissue that was used. Thymic and blood repertoires showed apparently biased V and J gene usage. Reports from related research described highly overlapping thymic repertoires among unrelated individuals.

This receptor was identified in a boy younger than two with a congenital heart defect. Sequenced material: thymocytes.

The CDR3 coding sequence is TGCGCCAGCAGCTTGGTAGGCGACAGAGACAATGAGCAGTTCTTC. Translated: CASSLVGDRDNEQFF. The genes are TRBV5-1 and TRBJ2-1, with a tentative D call TRBD1 (5 bases). The CDR3 length is 15 residues. Between the trimmed V and J ends, which lost 0 bases and 5 bases, there was a span of 12 bases. CDR1 and CDR2 from the germline V gene are SGHRS and YFSETQ.